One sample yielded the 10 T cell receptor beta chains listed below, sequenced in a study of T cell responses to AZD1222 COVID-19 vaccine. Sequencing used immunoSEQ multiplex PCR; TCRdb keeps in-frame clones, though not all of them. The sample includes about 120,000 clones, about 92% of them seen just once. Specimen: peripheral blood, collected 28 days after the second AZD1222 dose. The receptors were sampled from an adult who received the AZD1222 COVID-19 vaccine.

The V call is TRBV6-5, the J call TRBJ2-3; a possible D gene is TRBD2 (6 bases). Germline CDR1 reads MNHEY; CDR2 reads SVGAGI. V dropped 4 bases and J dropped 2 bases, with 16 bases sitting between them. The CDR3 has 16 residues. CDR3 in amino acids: CASSFQGSGYTDTQYF. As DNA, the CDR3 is TGTGCCAGCAGTTTCCAGGGTAGCGGATACACAGATACGCAGTATTTT.

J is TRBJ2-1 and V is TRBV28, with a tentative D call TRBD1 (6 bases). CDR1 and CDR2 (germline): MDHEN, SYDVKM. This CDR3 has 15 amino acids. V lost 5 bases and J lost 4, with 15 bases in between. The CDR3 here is CASSTSGAPYNEQFF. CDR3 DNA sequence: TGTGCCAGCAGTACTTCAGGGGCCCCTTACAATGAGCAGTTCTTC. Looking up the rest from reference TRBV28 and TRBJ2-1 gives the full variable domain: DVKVTQSSRYLVKRTGEKVFLECVQDMDHENMFWYRQDPGLGLRLIYFSYDVKMKEKGDIPEGYSVSREKKERFSLILESASTNQTSMYLCASSTSGAPYNEQFFGPGTRLTVL.

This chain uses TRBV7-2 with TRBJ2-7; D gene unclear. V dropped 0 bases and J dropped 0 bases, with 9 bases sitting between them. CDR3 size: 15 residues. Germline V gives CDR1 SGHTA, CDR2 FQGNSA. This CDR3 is CASSLAPYSSYEQYF. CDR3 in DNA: TGTGCCAGCAGCTTAGCGCCGTATAGCTCCTACGAGCAGTACTTC.

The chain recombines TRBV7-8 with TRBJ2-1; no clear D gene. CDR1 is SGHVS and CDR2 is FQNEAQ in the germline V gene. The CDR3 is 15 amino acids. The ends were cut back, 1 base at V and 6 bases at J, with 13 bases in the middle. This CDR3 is CASSLGGATPNEQFF. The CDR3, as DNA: TGTGCCAGCAGCTTAGGTGGAGCGACGCCCAATGAGCAGTTCTTC.

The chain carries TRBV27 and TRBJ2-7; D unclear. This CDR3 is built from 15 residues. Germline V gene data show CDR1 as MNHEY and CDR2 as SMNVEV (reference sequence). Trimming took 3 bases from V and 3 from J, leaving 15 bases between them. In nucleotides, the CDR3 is TGTGCCAGCAGTTTGAATTACAGAGGAGTCTACGAGCAGTACTTC. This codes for CASSLNYRGVYEQYF.

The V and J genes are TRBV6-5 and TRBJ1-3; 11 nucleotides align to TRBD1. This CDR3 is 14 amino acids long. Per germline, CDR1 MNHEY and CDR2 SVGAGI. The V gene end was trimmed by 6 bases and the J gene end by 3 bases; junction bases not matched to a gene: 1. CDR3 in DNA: TGTGCCAGCAGGGGACAGGGGGATGGAAACACCATATATTTT. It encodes CASRGQGDGNTIYF.

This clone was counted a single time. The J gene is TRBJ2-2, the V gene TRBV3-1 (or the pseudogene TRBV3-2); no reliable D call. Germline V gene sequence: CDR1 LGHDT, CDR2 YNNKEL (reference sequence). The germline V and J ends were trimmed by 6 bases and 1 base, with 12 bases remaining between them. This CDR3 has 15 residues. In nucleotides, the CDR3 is TGTGCCAGCAGGAGAGGAGAGTTGAACACCGGGGAGCTGTTTTTT. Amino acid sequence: CASRRGELNTGELFF.

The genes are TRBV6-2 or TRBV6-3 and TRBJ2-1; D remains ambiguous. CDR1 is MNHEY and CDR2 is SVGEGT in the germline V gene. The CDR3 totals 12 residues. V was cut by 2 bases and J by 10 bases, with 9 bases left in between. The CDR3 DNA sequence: TGTGCCAGCAGTTACACCCTCTGGGAGCAGTTCTTC. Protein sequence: CASSYTLWEQFF.

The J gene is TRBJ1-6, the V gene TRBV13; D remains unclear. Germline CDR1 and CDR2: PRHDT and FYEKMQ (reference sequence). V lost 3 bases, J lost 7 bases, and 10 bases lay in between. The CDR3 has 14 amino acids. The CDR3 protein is CASSFLVGNSPLHF. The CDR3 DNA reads TGTGCCAGCAGCTTCCTCGTGGGAAATTCACCCCTCCACTTT.

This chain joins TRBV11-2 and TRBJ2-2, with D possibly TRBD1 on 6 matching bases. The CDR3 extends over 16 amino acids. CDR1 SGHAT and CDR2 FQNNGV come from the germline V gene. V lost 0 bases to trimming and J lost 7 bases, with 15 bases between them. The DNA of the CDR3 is TGTGCCAGCAGCTTAGATCGACCAGGGGTTGGCGGGGAGCTGTTTTTT. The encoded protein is CASSLDRPGVGGELFF.